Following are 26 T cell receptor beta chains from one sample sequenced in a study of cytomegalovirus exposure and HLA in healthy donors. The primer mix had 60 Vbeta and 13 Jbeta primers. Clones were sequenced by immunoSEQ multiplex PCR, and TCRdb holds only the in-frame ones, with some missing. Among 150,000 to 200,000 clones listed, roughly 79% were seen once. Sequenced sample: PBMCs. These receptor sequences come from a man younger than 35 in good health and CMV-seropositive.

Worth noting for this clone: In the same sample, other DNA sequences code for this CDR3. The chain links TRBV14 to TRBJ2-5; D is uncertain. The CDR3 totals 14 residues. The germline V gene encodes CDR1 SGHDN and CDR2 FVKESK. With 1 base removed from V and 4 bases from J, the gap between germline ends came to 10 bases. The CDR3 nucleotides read TGTGCCAGCAGCCAAGGGGCCAGGTCAGAGACCCAGTACTTC. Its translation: CASSQGARSETQYF.

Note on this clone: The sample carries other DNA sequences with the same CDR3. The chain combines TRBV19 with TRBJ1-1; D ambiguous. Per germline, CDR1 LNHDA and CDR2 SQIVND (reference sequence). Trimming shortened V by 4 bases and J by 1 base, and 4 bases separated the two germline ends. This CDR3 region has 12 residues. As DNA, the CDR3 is TGTGCCAGTAGTAATAGGAACACTGAAGCTTTCTTT. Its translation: CASSNRNTEAFF.

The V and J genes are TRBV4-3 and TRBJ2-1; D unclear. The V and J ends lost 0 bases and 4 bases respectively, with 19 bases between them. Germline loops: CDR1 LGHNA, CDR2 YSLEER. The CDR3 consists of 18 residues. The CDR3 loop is CASSQEEYYHTRYNEQFF. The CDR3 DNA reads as TGCGCCAGCAGCCAAGAAGAGTACTACCACACTCGGTACAATGAGCAGTTCTTC.

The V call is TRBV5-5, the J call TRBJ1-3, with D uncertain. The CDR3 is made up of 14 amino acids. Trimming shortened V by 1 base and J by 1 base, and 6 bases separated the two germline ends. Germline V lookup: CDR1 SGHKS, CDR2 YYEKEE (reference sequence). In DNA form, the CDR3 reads TGTGCCAGCAGCTTGTCCGGGTCTGGAAACACCATATATTTT. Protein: CASSLSGSGNTIYF.

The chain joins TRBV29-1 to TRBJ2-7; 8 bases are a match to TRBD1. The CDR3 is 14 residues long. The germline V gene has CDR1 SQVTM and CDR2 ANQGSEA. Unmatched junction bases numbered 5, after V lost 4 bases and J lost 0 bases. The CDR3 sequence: CSVGLGTGSYEQYF. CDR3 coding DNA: TGCAGCGTTGGATTGGGGACAGGCTCCTACGAGCAGTACTTC.

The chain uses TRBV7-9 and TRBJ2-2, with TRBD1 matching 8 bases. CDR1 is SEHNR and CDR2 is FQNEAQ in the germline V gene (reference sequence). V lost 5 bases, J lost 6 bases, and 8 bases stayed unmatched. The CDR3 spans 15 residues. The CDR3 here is CASSPGQGGPGELFF. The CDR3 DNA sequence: TGTGCCAGCAGCCCTGGACAGGGAGGTCCCGGGGAGCTGTTTTTT.

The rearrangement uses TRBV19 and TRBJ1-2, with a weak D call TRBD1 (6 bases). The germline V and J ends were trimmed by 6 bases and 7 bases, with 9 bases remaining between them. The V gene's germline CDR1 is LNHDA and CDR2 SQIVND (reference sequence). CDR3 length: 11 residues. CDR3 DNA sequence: TGTGCCAGTAGAGGGGGAACTGGCTACACCTTC. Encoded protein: CASRGGTGYTF.

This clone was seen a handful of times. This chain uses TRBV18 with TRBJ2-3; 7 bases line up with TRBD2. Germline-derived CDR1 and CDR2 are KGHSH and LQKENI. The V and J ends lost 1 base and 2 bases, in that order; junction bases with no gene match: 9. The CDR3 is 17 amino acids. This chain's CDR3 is CASSPRDYFDDTDTQYF. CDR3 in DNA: TGTGCCAGCTCACCACGGGACTACTTTGATGACACAGATACGCAGTATTTT.

CDR3 sequence: CASSLVVGGAGANVLTF. Here the CDR3 DNA reads TGCGCCAGCAGCTTGGTAGTCGGAGGGGCTGGGGCCAACGTCCTGACTTTC. The chain uses TRBV5-1 and TRBJ2-6; D is possibly TRBD2 (6 bases). V lost 0 bases and J lost 2, with 12 bases in between. This CDR3 has 17 residues. CDR1 is SGHRS, CDR2 YFSETQ, per germline.

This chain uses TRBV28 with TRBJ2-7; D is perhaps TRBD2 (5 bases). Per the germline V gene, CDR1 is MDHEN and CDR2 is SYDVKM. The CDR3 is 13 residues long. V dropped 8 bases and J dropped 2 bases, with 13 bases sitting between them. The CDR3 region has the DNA TGTGCCAGCTCTAACCTAGCTACCTACGAGCAGTACTTC. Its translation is CASSNLATYEQYF.

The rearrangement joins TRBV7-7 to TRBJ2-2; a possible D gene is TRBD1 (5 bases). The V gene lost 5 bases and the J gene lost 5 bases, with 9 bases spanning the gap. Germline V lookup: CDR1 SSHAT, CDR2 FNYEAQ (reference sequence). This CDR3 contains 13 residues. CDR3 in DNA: TGTGCCAGCAGCCAGGACACGACCGGGGAGCTGTTTTTT. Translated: CASSQDTTGELFF.

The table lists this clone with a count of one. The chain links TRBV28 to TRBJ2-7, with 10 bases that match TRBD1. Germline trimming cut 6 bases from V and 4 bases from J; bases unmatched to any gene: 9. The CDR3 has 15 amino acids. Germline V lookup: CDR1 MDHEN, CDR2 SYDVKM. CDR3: CASRSSGTGVYEQYF. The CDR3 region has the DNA TGTGCCAGCAGGTCCTCCGGGACAGGGGTTTACGAGCAGTACTTC.

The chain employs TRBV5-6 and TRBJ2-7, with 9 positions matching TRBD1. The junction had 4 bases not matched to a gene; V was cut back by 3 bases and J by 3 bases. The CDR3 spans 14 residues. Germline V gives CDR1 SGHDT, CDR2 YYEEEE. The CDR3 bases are TGTGCCAGCAGCTGGGGGACAGGGAGCTACGAGCAGTACTTC. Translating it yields CASSWGTGSYEQYF.

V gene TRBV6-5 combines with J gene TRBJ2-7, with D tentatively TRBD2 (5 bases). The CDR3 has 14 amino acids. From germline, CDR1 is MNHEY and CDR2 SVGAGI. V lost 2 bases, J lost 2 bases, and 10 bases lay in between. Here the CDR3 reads CASSYVVGAYEQYF. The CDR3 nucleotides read TGTGCCAGCAGTTACGTGGTGGGAGCCTACGAGCAGTACTTC.

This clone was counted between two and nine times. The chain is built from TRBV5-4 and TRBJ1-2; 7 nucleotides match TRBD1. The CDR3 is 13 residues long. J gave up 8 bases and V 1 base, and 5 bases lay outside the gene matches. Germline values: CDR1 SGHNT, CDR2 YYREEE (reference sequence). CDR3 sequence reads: CASSLQGGGGYTF. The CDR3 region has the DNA TGTGCCAGCAGCTTGCAGGGGGGCGGAGGCTACACCTTC.

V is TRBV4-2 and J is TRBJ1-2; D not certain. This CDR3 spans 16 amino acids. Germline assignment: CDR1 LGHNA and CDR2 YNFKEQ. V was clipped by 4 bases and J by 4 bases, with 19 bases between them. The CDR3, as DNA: TGTGCCAGCAGCCCCCTTGAAAGGACGGGAATCTATGGCTACACCTTC. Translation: CASSPLERTGIYGYTF.

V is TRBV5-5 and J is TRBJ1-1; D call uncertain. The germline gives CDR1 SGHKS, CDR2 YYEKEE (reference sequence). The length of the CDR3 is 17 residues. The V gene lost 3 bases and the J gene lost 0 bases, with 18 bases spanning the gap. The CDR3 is CASSSRLLEGLNTEAFF. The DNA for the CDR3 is TGTGCCAGCAGCTCCCGACTCCTTGAGGGTCTGAACACTGAAGCTTTCTTT.

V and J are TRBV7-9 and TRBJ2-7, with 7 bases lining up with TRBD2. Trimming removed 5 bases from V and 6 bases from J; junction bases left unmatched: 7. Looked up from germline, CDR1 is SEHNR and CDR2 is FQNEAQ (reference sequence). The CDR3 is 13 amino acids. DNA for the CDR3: TGTGCCAGCAGCGCGGGGGTGCAGCCCGAGCAGTACTTC. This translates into CASSAGVQPEQYF.

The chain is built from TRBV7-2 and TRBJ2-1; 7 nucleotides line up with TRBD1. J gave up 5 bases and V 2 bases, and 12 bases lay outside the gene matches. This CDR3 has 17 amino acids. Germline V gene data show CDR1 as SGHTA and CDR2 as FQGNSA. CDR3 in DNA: TGTGCCAGCAGCTTAATCTGGGGGACAGCCCACCACAATGAGCAGTTCTTC. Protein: CASSLIWGTAHHNEQFF.

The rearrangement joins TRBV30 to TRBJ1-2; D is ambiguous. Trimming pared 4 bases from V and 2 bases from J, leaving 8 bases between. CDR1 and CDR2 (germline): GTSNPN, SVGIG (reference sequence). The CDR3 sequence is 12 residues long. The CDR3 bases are TGTGCCTGGATTCGCCGGAACTATGGCTACACCTTC. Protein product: CAWIRRNYGYTF.

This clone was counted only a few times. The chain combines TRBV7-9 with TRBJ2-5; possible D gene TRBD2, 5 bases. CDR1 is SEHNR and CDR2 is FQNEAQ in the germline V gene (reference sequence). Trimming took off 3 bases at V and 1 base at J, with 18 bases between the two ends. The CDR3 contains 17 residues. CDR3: CASSFRRKAETQETQYF. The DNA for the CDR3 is TGTGCCAGCAGCTTTCGCAGGAAAGCGGAGACCCAAGAGACCCAGTACTTC.

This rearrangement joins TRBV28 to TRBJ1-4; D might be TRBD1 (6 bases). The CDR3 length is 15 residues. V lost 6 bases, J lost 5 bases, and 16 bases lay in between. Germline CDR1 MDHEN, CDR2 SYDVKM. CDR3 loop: CASSLAGTLNEKLFF. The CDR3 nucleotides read TGTGCCAGCAGCCTAGCCGGGACACTAAATGAAAAACTGTTTTTT. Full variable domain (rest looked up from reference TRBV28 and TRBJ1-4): DVKVTQSSRYLVKRTGEKVFLECVQDMDHENMFWYRQDPGLGLRLIYFSYDVKMKEKGDIPEGYSVSREKKERFSLILESASTNQTSMYLCASSLAGTLNEKLFFGSGTQLSVL.

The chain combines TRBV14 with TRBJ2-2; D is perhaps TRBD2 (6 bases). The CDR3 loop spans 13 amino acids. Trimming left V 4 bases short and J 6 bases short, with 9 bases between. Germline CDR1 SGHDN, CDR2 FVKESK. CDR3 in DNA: TGTGCCAGCAGCCGGGACTCTCCCGGGGAGCTGTTTTTT. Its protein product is CASSRDSPGELFF.

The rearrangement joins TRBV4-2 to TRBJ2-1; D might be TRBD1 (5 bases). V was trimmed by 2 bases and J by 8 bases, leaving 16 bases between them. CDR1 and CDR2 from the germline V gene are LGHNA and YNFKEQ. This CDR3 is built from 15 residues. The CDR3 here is CASSQQQVGSDEQFF. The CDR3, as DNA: TGTGCCAGCAGCCAACAACAGGTGGGGTCGGATGAGCAGTTCTTC.

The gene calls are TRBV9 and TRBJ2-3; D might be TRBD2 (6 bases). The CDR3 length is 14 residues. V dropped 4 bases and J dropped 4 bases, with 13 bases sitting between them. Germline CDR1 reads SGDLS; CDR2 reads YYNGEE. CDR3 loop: CASSLGLAADTQYF. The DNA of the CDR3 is TGTGCCAGCAGCCTGGGACTCGCCGCAGATACGCAGTATTTT.

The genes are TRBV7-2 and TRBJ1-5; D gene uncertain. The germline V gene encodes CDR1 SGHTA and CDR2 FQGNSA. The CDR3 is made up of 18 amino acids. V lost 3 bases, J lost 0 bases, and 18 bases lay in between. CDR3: CASSFAQRRPYSNQPQHF. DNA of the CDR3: TGTGCCAGCAGCTTCGCTCAGCGGAGACCTTATAGCAATCAGCCCCAGCATTTT.